This entry is about one T cell receptor (beta chain). The target antigen is unknown. Ranging in age from roughly 6 to 90, the donors were healthy Caucasian individuals from Russia. These data are taken from a study of blood T cells in healthy people across ages. Study observations and caveats: Per million T cells, TCR beta diversity dropped roughly linearly as age increased. The lack of PBMC sorting stopped any conclusive naive versus antigen-experienced comparison.

The second PCR ran about 6 to 12 cycles with a sample-barcoded 5' primer and J-beta primers. MiXCR was run by TCRdb on the 5' RACE reads, yielding one entry per CDR3 protein. The sample has 780,000 or so distinct CDR3 sequences, approximately 60% seen once; the top ten hold more than 25%. The source material was blood. The sequence came from a middle-aged man in good health.

CDR3 protein: CASSFRGQETEAFF. The CDR3, as DNA: TGTGCCAGCAGTTTTCGGGGGCAAGAGACTGAAGCTTTCTTT. The chain employs TRBV27 and TRBJ1-1, with D perhaps TRBD1 (6 bases). Trimming took 3 bases from V and 5 from J, leaving 13 bases between them. Germline CDR1 is MNHEY and CDR2 is SMNVEV (reference sequence). The CDR3 is 14 amino acids.